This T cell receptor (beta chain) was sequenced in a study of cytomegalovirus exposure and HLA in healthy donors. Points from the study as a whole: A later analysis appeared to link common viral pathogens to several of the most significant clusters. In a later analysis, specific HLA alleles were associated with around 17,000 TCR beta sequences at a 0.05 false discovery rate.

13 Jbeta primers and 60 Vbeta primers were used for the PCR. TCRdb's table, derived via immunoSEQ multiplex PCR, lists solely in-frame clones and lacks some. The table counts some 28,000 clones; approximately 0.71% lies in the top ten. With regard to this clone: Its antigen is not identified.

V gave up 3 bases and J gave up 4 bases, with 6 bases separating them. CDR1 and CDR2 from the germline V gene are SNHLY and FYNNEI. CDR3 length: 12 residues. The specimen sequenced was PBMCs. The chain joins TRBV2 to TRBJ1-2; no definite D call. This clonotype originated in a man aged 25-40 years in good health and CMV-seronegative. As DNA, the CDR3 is TGTGCCAGCAGTGAGGAGGGCTATGGCTACACCTTC. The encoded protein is CASSEEGYGYTF.